The 14 T cell receptor beta chains given below trace back to one sample, sequenced in a study of shared clonotypes between healthy human individuals. Clones were read by immunoSEQ multiplex PCR, and TCRdb kept only the in-frame ones, dropping some. This table has 1.5 million to 1.9 million clones, under 99% appearing once. Sample: naive CD4+ T cells sorted from blood. The subset here: CD45RA+ positively selected. Source of these receptors: a man aged 25 to 45 in good health.

The chain joins TRBV7-9 to TRBJ2-1; 7 nucleotides match TRBD1. The CDR3 totals 13 residues. V lost 5 bases to trimming and J lost 7 bases; unmatched junction nucleotides: 5. CDR1 is SEHNR and CDR2 is FQNEAQ in the germline V gene (reference sequence). CDR3 sequence reads: CASSQTGVNEQFF. DNA of the CDR3: TGTGCCAGCAGCCAAACAGGGGTGAATGAGCAGTTCTTC.

V and J are TRBV27 and TRBJ1-4, with TRBD1 identical over 8 bases. Unmatched junction bases numbered 7, after V lost 5 bases and J lost 5 bases. The CDR3 is 15 amino acids. CDR1 and CDR2 (germline): MNHEY, SMNVEV (reference sequence). The CDR3 reads CASSPTGARNEKLFF. The CDR3 DNA reads as TGTGCCAGCAGTCCGACAGGGGCACGAAATGAAAAACTGTTTTTT.

The rearrangement uses TRBV5-1 and TRBJ2-7; 11 bases agree with TRBD2. Trimming took 6 bases from V and 3 from J; bases not matched to a gene: 8. The germline V gene encodes CDR1 SGHRS and CDR2 YFSETQ. This CDR3 spans 15 amino acids. The CDR3 region has the DNA TGCGCCAGCACCCTGACTAGCGGGATGATCTACGAGCAGTACTTC. This sequence encodes CASTLTSGMIYEQYF.

This chain connects TRBV18 to TRBJ2-2, with D unclear. This CDR3 contains 16 residues. CDR1 is KGHSH, CDR2 LQKENI, per germline. Between the trimmed V and J ends, which lost 0 bases and 4 bases, there was a span of 12 bases. This chain's CDR3 is CASSPPSNRLTGELFF. In nucleotides, the CDR3 is TGTGCCAGCTCACCACCTTCGAACCGACTCACCGGGGAGCTGTTTTTT.

This chain connects TRBV27 to TRBJ2-7, with D uncertain. Germline-derived CDR1 and CDR2 are MNHEY and SMNVEV (reference sequence). Trimming removed 6 bases from V and 2 bases from J, with 14 bases in between. The CDR3 spans 14 residues. The CDR3 protein is CASRSGRAAYEQYF. CDR3 bases: TGTGCCAGCAGATCCGGAAGGGCCGCCTACGAGCAGTACTTC.

V gene TRBV7-3 combines with J gene TRBJ2-2; TRBD1 matches 7 bases. This CDR3 has 16 residues. Germline CDR1 is SGHTA and CDR2 is FQGTGA. Losses at the gene ends were 1 base for V and 4 bases for J; bases not matched to a gene: 6. The CDR3 spells CASSLIPTGSTGELFF. The CDR3 region has the DNA TGTGCCAGCAGCTTAATCCCGACAGGGAGCACCGGGGAGCTGTTTTTT.

The genes are TRBV11-2 and TRBJ1-2; TRBD1 aligns across 9 bases. The germline V gene has CDR1 SGHAT and CDR2 FQNNGV. CDR3 length: 17 amino acids. Unmatched junction bases numbered 14, after V lost 4 bases and J lost 5 bases. The CDR3 bases are TGTGCCAGCAGCTCGGGACAGGGAGGTTCCCTAGGGTATGGCTACACCTTC. Its protein is CASSSGQGGSLGYGYTF.

The V and J genes are TRBV2 and TRBJ2-3, with D unresolved. CDR3 size: 14 residues. Trimming left V 8 bases short and J 1 base short, with 13 bases between. Germline-derived CDR1 and CDR2 are SNHLY and FYNNEI. CDR3 DNA: TGTGCCAGCCATGATACGGGCGGCACAGATACGCAGTATTTT. Protein: CASHDTGGTDTQYF.

The rearrangement links TRBV2 to TRBJ1-2; D ambiguous. The CDR3 is 12 amino acids. Trimming removed 6 bases from V and 7 bases from J, with 12 bases in between. Germline-derived CDR1 and CDR2 are SNHLY and FYNNEI. The CDR3 sequence is CASRENPSGYTF. The CDR3 DNA is TGTGCCAGCAGGGAGAACCCCAGTGGCTACACCTTC.

The chain recombines TRBV28 with TRBJ1-4, with D hard to call. Germline V gene data show CDR1 as MDHEN and CDR2 as SYDVKM. V was clipped by 6 bases and J by 0 bases, with 23 bases between them. The CDR3 is made up of 19 amino acids. The DNA of the CDR3 is TGTGCCAGCAGACCTCGGAGTGATTGGGCGAGGGCAACTAATGAAAAACTGTTTTTT. This sequence encodes CASRPRSDWARATNEKLFF.

This clone was counted once. The genes are TRBV5-1 and TRBJ2-2; D is undetermined. The germline gives CDR1 SGHRS, CDR2 YFSETQ. CDR3 length equals 16 residues. V lost 0 bases to trimming and J lost 0 bases, with 9 bases between them. Here the CDR3 reads CASSLVSSANTGELFF. CDR3 in DNA: TGCGCCAGCAGCTTGGTATCCAGCGCGAACACCGGGGAGCTGTTTTTT. The full variable domain, its missing parts supplied by reference TRBV5-1 and TRBJ2-2, is KAGVTQTPRYLIKTRGQQVTLSCSPISGHRSVSWYQQTPGQGLQFLFEYFSETQRNKGNFPGRFSGRQFSNSRSEMNVSTLELGDSALYLCASSLVSSANTGELFFGEGSRLTVL.

This chain uses TRBV27 with TRBJ1-5; D is ambiguous. The ends were cut back, 6 bases at V and 3 bases at J, with 12 bases in the middle. Germline-derived CDR1 and CDR2 are MNHEY and SMNVEV (reference sequence). The CDR3 extends over 14 amino acids. The CDR3 protein is CASSRYSLNQPQHF. In DNA, the CDR3 is TGTGCCAGCAGCCGCTATTCCCTCAATCAGCCCCAGCATTTT.

The genes are TRBV4-1 and TRBJ1-5; D may be TRBD1 (6 bases). Per germline, CDR1 MGHRA and CDR2 YSYEKL. The V end was cut by 3 bases, the J end by 2 bases, with 14 bases between. The CDR3 is made up of 16 amino acids. Written as DNA, the CDR3 is TGCGCCAGCAGCCATGAACAGGGACCTGGCAATCAGCCCCAGCATTTT. Translation gives CASSHEQGPGNQPQHF.

Turning to this clone: This sample includes further DNA sequences coding for the same CDR3. V gene TRBV5-1 combines with J gene TRBJ2-7; 10 bases line up with TRBD2. The V segment lost 0 bases and the J segment 3 bases; nucleotides outside the gene matches: 3. CDR1 SGHRS and CDR2 YFSETQ come from the germline V gene. This CDR3 spans 15 amino acids. CDR3 amino acids: CASSLASGSSYEQYF. CDR3 in DNA: TGCGCCAGCAGCTTGGCTAGCGGGAGTAGCTACGAGCAGTACTTC.